The 19 T cell receptor beta chains listed next were all sequenced from one sample in a study of blood T cell repertoires in COVID-19. Sequenced by immunoSEQ multiplex PCR; TCRdb stores in-frame clones only, minus some. The sample has 350,000 to 450,000 clones, around 85% seen once. Sequencing was done on a sample of peripheral blood. These TCRs come from a woman aged 18-29 years with acute or convalescent COVID-19.

The chain uses TRBV9 and TRBJ1-6; D unclear. Per germline, CDR1 SGDLS and CDR2 YYNGEE. The V gene lost 0 bases and the J gene lost 6 bases, with 10 bases spanning the gap. The CDR3 has 15 residues. In DNA form, the CDR3 reads TGTGCCAGCAGCGTAGACGCAGGCTTTAATTCACCCCTCCACTTT. Translation: CASSVDAGFNSPLHF.

This chain links TRBV5-6 with TRBJ2-3, with D perhaps matching TRBD1 (6 bases). The CDR3 has 12 amino acids. V was shortened by 4 bases and J by 9 bases, with 12 bases between the two germline ends. Germline V CDR1 and CDR2: SGHDT, YYEEEE. In DNA, the CDR3 is TGTGCCAGCAGCCTTGGGACACGCACGCAGTATTTT. Amino acid sequence: CASSLGTRTQYF. Full variable domain (remainder filled in from reference TRBV5-6 and TRBJ2-3): DAGVTQSPTHLIKTRGQQVTLRCSPKSGHDTVSWYQQALGQGPQFIFQYYEEEERQRGNFPDRFSGHQFPNYSSELNVNALLLGDSALYLCASSLGTRTQYFGPGTRLTVL.

The CDR3 is CASSRGTVNTEAFF. CDR3 nucleotide sequence: TGTGCCAGCAGCCGCGGGACTGTGAACACTGAAGCTTTCTTT. The J gene is TRBJ1-1, the V gene TRBV6-5, with D perhaps matching TRBD1 (5 bases). Germline CDR1 and CDR2: MNHEY and SVGAGI. The ends were cut back, 6 bases at V and 0 bases at J, with 11 bases in the middle. This CDR3 is built from 14 residues.

V is TRBV7-6 and J is TRBJ1-1; 7 positions agree with TRBD1. This CDR3 contains 16 residues. The junction had 14 bases not matched to a gene; V was cut back by 4 bases and J by 6 bases. The V gene's germline CDR1 is SGHVS and CDR2 FNYEAQ. The CDR3 region is CASSWGGDSLTPEAFF. In DNA, the CDR3 is TGTGCCAGCAGCTGGGGTGGGGACAGCCTGACCCCTGAAGCTTTCTTT.

A single count supports this clone. The rearrangement uses TRBV7-9 and TRBJ1-2, with 10 positions matching TRBD1. Germline values: CDR1 SEHNR, CDR2 FQNEAQ (reference sequence). Germline trimming cut 5 bases from V and 0 bases from J; bases unmatched to any gene: 6. The CDR3 loop spans 16 amino acids. As DNA, the CDR3 is TGTGCCAGCAGCGTGGACAGGGGGAGAACTAACTATGGCTACACCTTC. The encoded protein is CASSVDRGRTNYGYTF.

The V call is TRBV28, the J call TRBJ1-1; tentatively, D is TRBD1 (5 bases). V dropped 5 bases and J dropped 5 bases, with 15 bases sitting between them. Looked up from germline, CDR1 is MDHEN and CDR2 is SYDVKM. The CDR3 length is 14 residues. Here the CDR3 DNA reads TGTGCCAGCAGTGGGCCGGGGGGACGGACTGAAGCTTTCTTT. This translates into CASSGPGGRTEAFF.

In the case of this clone: Distinct nucleotide sequences in the sample also encode this CDR3. The CDR3 bases are TGTGCCAGCAGTTTAACCGGAGGCTATGGCTACACCTTC. Protein: CASSLTGGYGYTF. The rearrangement links TRBV28 to TRBJ1-2; D not resolved. The CDR3 sequence is 13 residues long. Germline loops: CDR1 MDHEN, CDR2 SYDVKM. The ends were cut back, 2 bases at V and 4 bases at J, with 8 bases in the middle.

This clone was picked up one time. The chain is built from TRBV27 and TRBJ1-2; TRBD1 is a possible D gene (6 bases). Trimming cost V 4 bases and J 4 bases, with 10 bases left between them. Per germline, CDR1 MNHEY and CDR2 SMNVEV (reference sequence). The CDR3 totals 13 residues. The CDR3 sequence: CASSSGGGYGYTF. The CDR3 DNA follows: TGTGCCAGCAGTTCGGGAGGGGGCTATGGCTACACCTTC.

The genes are TRBV9 and TRBJ1-4; 7 bases fit TRBD1. Looked up from germline, CDR1 is SGDLS and CDR2 is YYNGEE. Losses at the gene ends were 3 bases for V and 11 bases for J; bases not matched to a gene: 7. This CDR3 has 13 amino acids. CDR3 nucleotides: TGTGCCAGCAGCGACACGACAGGGAAGAAACTGTTTTTT. It specifies CASSDTTGKKLFF.

The rearrangement uses TRBV7-8 and TRBJ2-1; D is possibly TRBD1 (5 bases). This CDR3 contains 14 residues. V was clipped by 5 bases and J by 1 base, with 9 bases between them. Germline CDR1 SGHVS, CDR2 FQNEAQ. CDR3 in amino acids: CASSARQSYNEQFF. CDR3 sequence (DNA): TGTGCCAGCAGCGCCCGACAGTCCTACAATGAGCAGTTCTTC.

The chain employs TRBV5-6 and TRBJ1-4, with D tentatively TRBD1 (5 bases). The CDR3 is 14 amino acids. Trimming cost V 1 base and J 8 bases, with 12 bases left between them. Germline CDR1 reads SGHDT; CDR2 reads YYEEEE. CDR3 amino acids: CASSLWGEDEKLFF. CDR3 bases: TGTGCCAGCAGCTTGTGGGGGGAAGACGAAAAACTGTTTTTT.

This rearrangement joins TRBV2 to TRBJ1-4, with D possibly matching TRBD1 (6 bases). Trimming removed 7 bases at V and 3 bases at J, with 12 bases between. Looked up from germline, CDR1 is SNHLY and CDR2 is FYNNEI. The CDR3 runs to 14 residues. The CDR3 DNA is TGTGCCAGCAACAAACAGGGCTCTAATGAAAAACTGTTTTTT. The encoded protein is CASNKQGSNEKLFF.

On this clone itself: One end of the junction is discordant with germline, which a read error may explain. The chain combines TRBV5-6 with TRBJ1-2; no clear D gene. The CDR3 is made up of 14 amino acids. Germline CDR1 and CDR2: SGHDT and YYEEEE. CDR3 region: CASSLGQRFYDYTF. The CDR3 nucleotides are TGTGCCAGCAGCTTGGGTCAGAGGTTTTATGACTACACCTTC.

The gene calls are TRBV5-4 and TRBJ1-3; D might be TRBD1 (6 bases). Germline CDR1 and CDR2: SGHNT and YYREEE (reference sequence). With 4 bases removed from V and 4 bases from J, the gap between germline ends came to 15 bases. This CDR3 is built from 15 residues. CDR3 nucleotide sequence: TGTGCCAGCAGCCCCGGCGGGGGCTCGGGAAACACCATATATTTT. This sequence encodes CASSPGGGSGNTIYF. Full variable domain (missing parts from reference TRBV5-4 and TRBJ1-3): ETGVTQSPTHLIKTRGQQVTLRCSSQSGHNTVSWYQQALGQGPQFIFQYYREEENGRGNFPPRFSGLQFPNYSSELNVNALELDDSALYLCASSPGGGSGNTIYFGEGSWLTVV.

V and J are TRBV5-1 and TRBJ2-5, with 9 bases lining up with TRBD2. The CDR3 is 15 amino acids. V gave up 1 base and J gave up 5 bases; unmatched junction bases: 6. Per germline, CDR1 SGHRS and CDR2 YFSETQ. CDR3 amino acids: CASSLSSGMSETQYF. CDR3 in DNA: TGCGCCAGCAGCTTGTCTAGCGGGATGTCGGAGACCCAGTACTTC.

The rearrangement uses TRBV4-1 and TRBJ2-1, with D possibly matching TRBD1 (6 bases). Trimming stripped 0 bases from V and 1 base from J, with 13 bases between. This CDR3 spans 17 amino acids. The germline CDR1 and CDR2 sequences are MGHRA and YSYEKL. CDR3 amino acids: CASSQDGVQGSYNEQFF. In nucleotides, the CDR3 is TGCGCCAGCAGCCAAGATGGGGTGCAGGGGTCCTACAATGAGCAGTTCTTC.

This clone was seen more than once but under ten times. V usage is TRBV7-3 and J usage is TRBJ1-1; D is unclear. The germline CDR1 and CDR2 sequences are SGHTA and FQGTGA. The CDR3 totals 13 residues. The V gene lost 5 bases and the J gene lost 1 base, with 8 bases spanning the gap. CDR3 sequence reads: CASSRGGNTEAFF. DNA for the CDR3: TGTGCCAGCAGCCGTGGAGGGAACACTGAAGCTTTCTTT.

The V call is TRBV9, the J call TRBJ2-5, with D perhaps TRBD1 (6 bases). From germline, CDR1 is SGDLS and CDR2 YYNGEE. The CDR3 contains 16 residues. V was pared by 1 base and J by 3 bases, with 16 bases between. The CDR3 region is CASSVTPQRTEETQYF. In DNA form, the CDR3 reads TGTGCCAGCAGCGTAACCCCCCAAAGGACAGAAGAGACCCAGTACTTC.

This clone was detected a few times. The sample holds other DNA sequences that translate to the same CDR3. The chain couples TRBV5-1 to TRBJ1-1; 10 positions agree with TRBD1. The CDR3 extends over 15 amino acids. The ends lost 0 bases at V and 5 bases at J; junction bases unmatched: 4. CDR1 is SGHRS and CDR2 is YFSETQ in the germline V gene. CDR3 DNA: TGCGCCAGCAGCTTGGGGGACAGGGGTGGTACTGAAGCTTTCTTT. Translation gives CASSLGDRGGTEAFF.